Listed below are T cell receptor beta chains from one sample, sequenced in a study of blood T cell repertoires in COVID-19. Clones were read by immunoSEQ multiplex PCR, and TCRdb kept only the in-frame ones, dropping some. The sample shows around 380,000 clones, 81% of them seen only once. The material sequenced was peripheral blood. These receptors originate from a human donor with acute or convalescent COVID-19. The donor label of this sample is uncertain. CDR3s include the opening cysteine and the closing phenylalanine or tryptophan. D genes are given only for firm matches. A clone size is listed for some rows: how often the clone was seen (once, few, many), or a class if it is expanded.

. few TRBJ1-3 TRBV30 TGTGCCTGGAGTGTACAAGGAAACACCATATATTTT CAWSVQGNTIYF
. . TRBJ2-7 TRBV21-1 TGTGCCACCCAACCGGGACAGGGGCCAGGGTGGGGGTACGAGCAGTACTTC CATQPGQGPGWGYEQYF
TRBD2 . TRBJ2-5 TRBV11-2 TGTGCCAGCAGCCCCTCGGGGGGGCGAGAGACCCAGTACTTC CASSPSGGRETQYF
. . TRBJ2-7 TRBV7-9 TGTGCCAGCAGCTTAGAGGGACACTACGAGCAGTACTTC CASSLEGHYEQYF
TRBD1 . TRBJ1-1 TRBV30 TGTGCCTGGGCCAGACAGGGTATAAACACTGAAGCTTTCTTT CAWARQGINTEAFF
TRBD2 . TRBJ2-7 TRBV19 TGTGCCAGTAAACTGACTAGCGGGAATACATACGAGCAGTACTTC CASKLTSGNTYEQYF
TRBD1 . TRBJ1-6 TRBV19 TGTGCCAGTAGTCTGGGACAGTTTAATTCACCCCTCCACTTT CASSLGQFNSPLHF
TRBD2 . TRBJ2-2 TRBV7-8 TGTGCCAGCAGCGGACGGACTAGCGGATACACCGGGGAGCTGTTTTTT CASSGRTSGYTGELFF
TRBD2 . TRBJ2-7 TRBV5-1 TGCGCCAGCAGGACTAGCGGGAGCTACGAGCAGTACTTC CASRTSGSYEQYF
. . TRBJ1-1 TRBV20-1 TGCAGCGTCTATAGATACACTGAAGCTTTCTTT CSVYRYTEAFF
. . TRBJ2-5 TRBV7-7 TGTGCCAGCAGCTCCGGAGGGGTTGAGACCCAGTACTTC CASSSGGVETQYF
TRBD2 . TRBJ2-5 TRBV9 TGTGCCAGCAGTTACGGACTAGCGGGGAAAGAGACCCAGTACTTC CASSYGLAGKETQYF
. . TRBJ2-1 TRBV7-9 TGTGCCAGCAGCTATTCTAGCATCTCCTACAATGAGCAGTTCTTC CASSYSSISYNEQFF
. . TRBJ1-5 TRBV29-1 TGCAGCGTCCACAGTCCGGGCGGGGGGGCCCAGCATTTT CSVHSPGGGAQHF
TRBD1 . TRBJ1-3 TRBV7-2 TGTGCCAGCAGCCCGAGGGGACAGGGGTTTTCCTCTGGAAACACCATATATTTT CASSPRGQGFSSGNTIYF
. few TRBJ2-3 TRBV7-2 TGTGCCAGCAGCTTAGCATCCGGGGGGCTAACAGATACGCAGTATTTT CASSLASGGLTDTQYF
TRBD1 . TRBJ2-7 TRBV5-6 TGTGCCAGCAGCGCCTGGACAGGGGCCTACGAGCAGTACTTC CASSAWTGAYEQYF
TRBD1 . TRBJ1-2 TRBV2 TGTGCCAGCTGCAGGCAGGGGGCTAACTATGGCTACACCTTC CASCRQGANYGYTF
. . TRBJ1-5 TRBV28 TGTGCCAGCAGTGGCCTCGGGACAAACAGCAATCAGCCCCAGCATTTT CASSGLGTNSNQPQHF
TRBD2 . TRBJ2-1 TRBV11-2 TGTGCCAGCAGCCCAGCGGGGGGCCTCTACAATGAGCAGTTCTTC CASSPAGGLYNEQFF
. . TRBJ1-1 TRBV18 TGTGCCAGCTCACCGTTTACTTCTGAGGCTTTCTTT CASSPFTSEAFF
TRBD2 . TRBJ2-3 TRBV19 TGTGCCAGTAGCGCCTCTAGCGGGGGGGCCTTGGATACGCAGTATTTT CASSASSGGALDTQYF
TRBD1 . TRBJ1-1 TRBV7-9 TGTGCCAGCAGCGCGCTACAGGGGCCCCTGAACACTGAAGCTTTCTTT CASSALQGPLNTEAFF
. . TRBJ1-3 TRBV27 TGTGCCAGCAGTTTTTCGAGCGGAAACACCATATATTTT CASSFSSGNTIYF
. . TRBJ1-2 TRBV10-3 TGTGCCATCAGTGTCAGGGTTATGAGGGGCTACACCTTC CAISVRVMRGYTF
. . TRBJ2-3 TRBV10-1 TGCGCCAGCAGTGTGAGGACAGCCAACACAGATACGCAGTATTTT CASSVRTANTDTQYF
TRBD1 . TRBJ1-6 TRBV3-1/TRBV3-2 TGTGCCAGCAGCCAAGGATTTTCAGGGGGCTTGAGACCCCTCCACTTT CASSQGFSGGLRPLHF
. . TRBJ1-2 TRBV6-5 TGTGCCACCAGGCGGACAGCCTTTAATGGCTACACCTTC CATRRTAFNGYTF
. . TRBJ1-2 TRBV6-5 TGTGCCAGCAGTTACCGCCGGGGGGCCGGCTATGGCTACACCTTC CASSYRRGAGYGYTF
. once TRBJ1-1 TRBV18 TGTGCCAGCTCACAGGGGAGGGGACACTTAGAAGCTTTCTTT CASSQGRGHLEAFF
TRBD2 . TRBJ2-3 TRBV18 TGTGCCAGCTCACTGATAACCGGGACTACCCAAAACACAGATACGCAGTATTTT CASSLITGTTQNTDTQYF
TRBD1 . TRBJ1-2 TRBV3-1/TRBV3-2 TGTGCCAGCAGCCAATCTAGCTACTCAGGGGGTCATGGCTACACCTTC CASSQSSYSGGHGYTF
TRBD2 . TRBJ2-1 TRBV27 TGTGCCAGCAGTTTACTGCCTAGCGGACCCGTGGAGCAGTTCTTC CASSLLPSGPVEQFF
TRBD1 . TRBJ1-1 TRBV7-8 TGTGCCAGCAGCCAGCCGCAGGGGGCGCGTGAAGCTTTCTTT CASSQPQGAREAFF
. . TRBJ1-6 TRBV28 TGTGCCAGCAGTTTCCTCGAGGCCCCCTATAATTCACCCCTCCACTTT CASSFLEAPYNSPLHF
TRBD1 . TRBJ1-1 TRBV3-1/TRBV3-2 TGTGCCAGCACGGGACAGACTATGAACACTGAAGCTTTCTTT CASTGQTMNTEAFF
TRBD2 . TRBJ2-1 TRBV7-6 TGTGCCAGCAGCTTGGAAGGGACTATCTACAATGAGCAGTTCTTC CASSLEGTIYNEQFF
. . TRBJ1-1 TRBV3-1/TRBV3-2 TGTGCCAGCAGCCAGGGCCCGACGGCTTTCTTT CASSQGPTAFF
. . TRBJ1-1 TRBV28 TGTGCCAGCAGTTTATCCCCCAAGGGAGTCCCTGAAGCTTTCTTT CASSLSPKGVPEAFF
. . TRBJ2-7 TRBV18 TGTGCCAGCTCACCAACCAGAGGCTACGAGCAGTACTTC CASSPTRGYEQYF
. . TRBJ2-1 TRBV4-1 TGCGCCAGCAGCCAAGATTCAGCGGCCCTCTACAATGAGCAGTTCTTC CASSQDSAALYNEQFF
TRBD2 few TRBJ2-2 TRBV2 TGTGCCAGCAGTTGGCAGGGAGGGACCGGGGAGCTGTTTTTT CASSWQGGTGELFF
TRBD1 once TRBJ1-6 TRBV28 TGTGCCAGCAGTATCGCCGGGACAGGGGCGGATTCACCCCTCCACTTT CASSIAGTGADSPLHF
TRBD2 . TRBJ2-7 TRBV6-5 TGTGCCAGCAGTTCCGGACTAGCGGTGATCTCCTACGAGCAGTACTTC CASSSGLAVISYEQYF
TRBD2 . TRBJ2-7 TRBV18 TGTGCCAGCTCCCGCGGTCTAGCGGGGGACGAGCAGTACTTC CASSRGLAGDEQYF
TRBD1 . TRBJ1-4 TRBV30 TGTGCCTGGAAGGGGACAGGGTCGAAAAAACTGTTTTTT CAWKGTGSKKLFF
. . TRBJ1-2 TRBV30 TGTGCCTGGAGTGAAACCCGCCGGGGGGGAGCTAACTATGGCTACACCTTC CAWSETRRGGANYGYTF
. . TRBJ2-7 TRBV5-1 TGCGCCAGCAGCTTCTCAGGCGGGGCAACCTACGAGCAGTACTTC CASSFSGGATYEQYF
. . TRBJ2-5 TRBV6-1 TGTGCCAGCAGTGAAGAAGGGCTTAGCGGTGGGACCCAGTACTTC CASSEEGLSGGTQYF
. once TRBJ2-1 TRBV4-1 TGCGCCAGCAGCCGCTCATGGGAGGCAGATTTCTCCTACAATGAGCAGTTCTTC CASSRSWEADFSYNEQFF
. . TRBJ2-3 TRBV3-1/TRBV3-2 TGTGCCAGCAGCCCGACGGGGGGCCGCACAGATACGCAGTATTTT CASSPTGGRTDTQYF
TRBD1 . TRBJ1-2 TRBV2 TGTGCCACCCCGAAGAGCCGGACAGGTCCTAACTATGGCTACACCTTC CATPKSRTGPNYGYTF
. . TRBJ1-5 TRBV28 TGTGCCAGCACTGCTAATAATCAGCCCCAGCATTTT CASTANNQPQHF
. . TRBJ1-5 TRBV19 TGTGCCAGTAGTATAATAGGACCGGCGCTTGGGGAGGATCAGCCCCAGCATTTT CASSIIGPALGEDQPQHF
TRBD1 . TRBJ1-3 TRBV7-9 TGTGCCAGCAGCGCAAATCGGGGACAGGGCCGCTCTGGAAACACCATATATTTT CASSANRGQGRSGNTIYF
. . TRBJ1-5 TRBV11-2 TGTGCCAGCAGCCCTGAACAGGGTAGCAATCAGCCCCAGCATTTT CASSPEQGSNQPQHF
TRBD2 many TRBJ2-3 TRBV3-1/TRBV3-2 TGTGCCAGCAGCCAAGGAGCGGGAGACACAGATACGCAGTATTTT CASSQGAGDTDTQYF
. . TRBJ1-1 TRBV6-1 TGTGCCAGCAGTGAACAAGGGAGATACGGTCGGGATGAAGCTTTCTTT CASSEQGRYGRDEAFF
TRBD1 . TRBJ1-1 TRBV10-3 TGTGCCACCCGACCGGGACAGGGGATGAACACTGAAGCTTTCTTT CATRPGQGMNTEAFF